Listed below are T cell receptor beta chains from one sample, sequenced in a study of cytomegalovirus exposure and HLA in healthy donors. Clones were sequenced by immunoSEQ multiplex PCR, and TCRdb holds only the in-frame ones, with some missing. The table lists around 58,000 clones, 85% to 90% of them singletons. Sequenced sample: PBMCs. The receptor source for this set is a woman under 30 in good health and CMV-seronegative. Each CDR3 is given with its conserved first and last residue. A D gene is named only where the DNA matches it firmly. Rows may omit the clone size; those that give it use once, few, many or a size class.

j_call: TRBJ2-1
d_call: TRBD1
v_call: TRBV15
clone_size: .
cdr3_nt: TGTGCCACCAGCATTGTGATGACAGGGGCCAATGAGCAGTTCTTC
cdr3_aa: CATSIVMTGANEQFF

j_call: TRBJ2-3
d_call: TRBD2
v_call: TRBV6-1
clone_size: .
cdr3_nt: TGTGCCAGCACCCCGGGACTAGCGGGGGCAGATACGCAGTATTTT
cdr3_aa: CASTPGLAGADTQYF

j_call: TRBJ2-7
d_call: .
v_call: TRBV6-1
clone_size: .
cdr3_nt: TGTGCCAGCAGGACAGACCAATTCTACGAGCAGTACTTC
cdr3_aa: CASRTDQFYEQYF

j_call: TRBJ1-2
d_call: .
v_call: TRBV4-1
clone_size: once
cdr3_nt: TGCGCCAGCAGCCAAGAAAGCGGTTTCCATGGCTACACCTTC
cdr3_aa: CASSQESGFHGYTF

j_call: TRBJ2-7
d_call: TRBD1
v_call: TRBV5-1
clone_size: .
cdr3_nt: TGCGCCAGCAGCTTGGGGGACAGGACCTACGAGCAGTACTTC
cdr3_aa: CASSLGDRTYEQYF

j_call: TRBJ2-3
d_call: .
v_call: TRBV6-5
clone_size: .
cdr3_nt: TGTGCCAGCAGAAAGGGGACACTAACAGATACGCAGTATTTT
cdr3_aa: CASRKGTLTDTQYF

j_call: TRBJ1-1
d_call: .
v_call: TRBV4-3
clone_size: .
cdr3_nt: TGCGCCAGCAGCCAAGAGTTGGCAGGGTCGATGAACACTGAAGCTTTCTTT
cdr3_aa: CASSQELAGSMNTEAFF

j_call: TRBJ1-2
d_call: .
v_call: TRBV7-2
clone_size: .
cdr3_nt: TGTGCCAGCAGCCTCCAGAACAGGGGCTACACCTTC
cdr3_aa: CASSLQNRGYTF

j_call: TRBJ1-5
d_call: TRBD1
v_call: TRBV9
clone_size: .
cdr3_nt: TGTGCCAGCAGCGGGACAGGGGATGACAATCAGCCCCAGCATTTT
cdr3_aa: CASSGTGDDNQPQHF

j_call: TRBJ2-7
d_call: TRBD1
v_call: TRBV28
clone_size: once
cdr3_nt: TGTGCCAGCTGGGTCCTAAGGGGACAGGGCTTATACGAGCAGTACTTC
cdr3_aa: CASWVLRGQGLYEQYF

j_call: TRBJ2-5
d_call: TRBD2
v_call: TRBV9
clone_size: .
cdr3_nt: TGTGCCAGCAGCCTAGGAGGACTAGCAGAGACCCAGTACTTC
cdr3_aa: CASSLGGLAETQYF

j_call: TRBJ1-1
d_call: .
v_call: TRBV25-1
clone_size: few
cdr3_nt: TGTGCCAGCAAGGAGGGAAACCTTCCCACTGAAGCTTTCTTT
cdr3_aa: CASKEGNLPTEAFF

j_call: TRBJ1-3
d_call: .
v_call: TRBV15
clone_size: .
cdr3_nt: TGTGCCACCAGCAGAGTACGGACAGCTGGAAACACCATATATTTT
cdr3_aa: CATSRVRTAGNTIYF

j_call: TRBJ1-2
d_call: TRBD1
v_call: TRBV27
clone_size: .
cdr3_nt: TGTGCCAGCAGTAACCTCGGACAGGGTAGAAACTATGGCTACACCTTC
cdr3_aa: CASSNLGQGRNYGYTF

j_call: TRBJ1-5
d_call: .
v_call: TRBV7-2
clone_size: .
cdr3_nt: TGTGCCAGCAGCTTAGATCTCCAGCCCCAGCATTTT
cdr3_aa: CASSLDLQPQHF

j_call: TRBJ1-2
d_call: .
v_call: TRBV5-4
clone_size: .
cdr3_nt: TGTGCCAGCAGCTTGGCCCCCGGTTCCCTGTATGGCTACACCTTC
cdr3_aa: CASSLAPGSLYGYTF